The 10 T cell receptor beta chains presented below share a single source sample, sequenced in a study of T-cell reconstitution after alpha-beta-depleted transplantation in children. As it was prepared, the TCRbeta library received unique molecular identifiers. One entry per CDR3 protein, called by TCRdb with MiXCR from the PCR reads. The sample consists of over 550,000 distinct CDR3 sequences, 8% to 11% of them appearing once. Sample: PBMCs from the stem cell graft donor, taken from the stem cell graft. The receptors were sampled from a human donor who donated a stem cell graft to a child with acute myeloid leukemia.

This clonotype was seen more than once but under ten times. CDR3 bases: TGCGCCAGCAGCCCTAACCCGACAGAGTCCTACGAGCAGTACTTC. It yields the protein CASSPNPTESYEQYF. V usage is TRBV5-1 and J usage is TRBJ2-7, with D perhaps TRBD1 (5 bases). V dropped 4 bases and J dropped 1 base, with 15 bases sitting between them. CDR3 length: 15 amino acids. CDR1 is SGHRS and CDR2 is YFSETQ in the germline V gene.

The CDR3 loop is CASSLAGQGKNIQYF. The CDR3, as DNA: TGTGCCAGCAGCTTAGCCGGACAGGGGAAAAACATTCAGTACTTC. This sequence joins TRBV7-2 and TRBJ2-4, with 9 positions matching TRBD1. This CDR3 has 15 residues. V lost 0 bases to trimming and J lost 4 bases; unmatched junction nucleotides: 1. CDR1 and CDR2 (germline): SGHTA, FQGNSA. The whole variable domain, filled in from reference TRBV7-2 and TRBJ2-4, reads GAGVSQSPSNKVTEKGKDVELRCDPISGHTALYWYRQSLGQGLEFLIYFQGNSAPDKSGLPSDRFSAERTGGSVSTLTIQRTQQEDSAVYLCASSLAGQGKNIQYFGAGTRLSVL.

This clonotype occurred many times. The V and J genes are TRBV28 and TRBJ2-3; no clear D. Germline V gene lookup returns CDR1 MDHEN and CDR2 SYDVKM. The CDR3 spans 14 residues. The ends were cut back, 7 bases at V and 2 bases at J, with 13 bases in the middle. The CDR3 nucleotides read TGTGCCAGCACCCCCGCTGGGTACACAGATACGCAGTATTTT. Amino acid sequence: CASTPAGYTDTQYF.

The sample holds a few counts of this clonotype. The gene calls are TRBV28 and TRBJ1-2, with 10 bases that match TRBD1. The V segment lost 6 bases and the J segment 6 bases; nucleotides outside the gene matches: 16. Germline CDR1 is MDHEN and CDR2 is SYDVKM. The length of the CDR3 is 17 residues. The CDR3 nucleotides are TGTGCCAGCAGCTCCCTGGGGGACAGGGGCCTCCTTGATGGCTACACCTTC. Translating it yields CASSSLGDRGLLDGYTF.

The chain links TRBV28 to TRBJ1-5, with D uncertain. The germline gives CDR1 MDHEN, CDR2 SYDVKM. This CDR3 has 14 residues. The V end lost 0 bases, the J end lost 5 bases, and 8 bases lay between the germline ends. The CDR3 region has the DNA TGTGCCAGCAGTTTATGGGCACTAGATCAGCCCCAGCATTTT. This encodes CASSLWALDQPQHF. Based on the CDR3 plus reference TRBV28 and TRBJ1-5, the full variable domain is DVKVTQSSRYLVKRTGEKVFLECVQDMDHENMFWYRQDPGLGLRLIYFSYDVKMKEKGDIPEGYSVSREKKERFSLILESASTNQTSMYLCASSLWALDQPQHFGDGTRLSIL.

This clonotype was detected only a few times. The CDR3 nucleotides read TGCAGTGCTAGAGATATCCGGACAGCATACGAGCAGTACTTC. It specifies CSARDIRTAYEQYF. The chain joins TRBV20-1 to TRBJ2-7; D might be TRBD1 (6 bases). CDR1 is DFQATT and CDR2 is SNEGSKA in the germline V gene (reference sequence). Trimming pared 0 bases from V and 4 bases from J, leaving 13 bases between. The CDR3 extends over 14 amino acids.

This clonotype was observed many times. The chain is built from TRBV7-2 and TRBJ1-5; 10 nucleotides line up with TRBD1. This CDR3 contains 15 residues. With V trimmed by 5 bases and J by 6 bases, 7 bases remained unmatched. Germline V gene sequence: CDR1 SGHTA, CDR2 FQGNSA. The CDR3 nucleotides read TGTGCCAGCAGCACGACAGGGGGCCAGAGTCAGCCCCAGCATTTT. Translated: CASSTTGGQSQPQHF.

The sample holds a few counts of this clonotype. The CDR3 region has the DNA TGTGCCAGCAGCCAAGGTTCCGGGACTAGCGGGCAGTACGAGCAGTACTTC. Its translation is CASSQGSGTSGQYEQYF. V gene TRBV3-1 combines with J gene TRBJ2-7, with 12 bases aligning to TRBD2. V was pared by 1 base and J by 4 bases, with 8 bases of the junction left unmatched. The germline V gene encodes CDR1 LGHDT and CDR2 YNNKEL (reference sequence). The CDR3 is 17 residues long.

This clonotype was found a few times. The chain recombines TRBV6-2 or TRBV6-3 with TRBJ2-4; 8 positions match TRBD2. The CDR3 is 18 amino acids. Germline V lookup: CDR1 MNHEY, CDR2 SVGEGT. J was trimmed by 0 bases and V by 2 bases; bases with no gene match: 9. The CDR3 protein is CASSYGDQAGVAKNIQYF. The CDR3 DNA follows: TGTGCCAGCAGTTACGGAGACCAAGCGGGGGTAGCCAAAAACATTCAGTACTTC.

This clonotype was seen only a few times. CDR3 amino acids: CASSWTGPVTGELFF. DNA of the CDR3: TGTGCCAGCAGTTGGACAGGGCCCGTCACCGGGGAGCTGTTTTTT. The chain couples TRBV6-5 to TRBJ2-2; TRBD1 matches at 8 bases. This CDR3 region has 15 residues. V was clipped by 4 bases and J by 4 bases; unmatched bases: 5. Germline CDR1 MNHEY, CDR2 SVGAGI.